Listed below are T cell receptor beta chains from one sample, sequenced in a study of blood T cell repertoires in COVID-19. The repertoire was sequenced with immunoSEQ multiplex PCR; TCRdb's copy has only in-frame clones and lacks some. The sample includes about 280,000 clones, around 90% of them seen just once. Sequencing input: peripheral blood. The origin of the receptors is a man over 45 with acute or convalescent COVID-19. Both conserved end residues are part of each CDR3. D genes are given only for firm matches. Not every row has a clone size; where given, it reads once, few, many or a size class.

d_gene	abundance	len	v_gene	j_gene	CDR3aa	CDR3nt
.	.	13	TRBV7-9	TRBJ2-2	CASSLDGVGELFF	TGTGCCAGCAGCTTAGACGGGGTCGGGGAGCTGTTTTTT
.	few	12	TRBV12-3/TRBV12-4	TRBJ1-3	CASSLTVNTIYF	TGTGCCAGCAGTTTAACAGTAAACACCATATATTTT
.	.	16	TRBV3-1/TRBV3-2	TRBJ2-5	CASSHRGVLSGETQYF	TGTGCCAGCAGCCACAGGGGGGTGTTATCGGGAGAGACCCAGTACTTC
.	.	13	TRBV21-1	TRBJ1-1	CASSKGRGTEAFF	TGTGCCAGCAGCAAAGGGAGGGGCACTGAAGCTTTCTTT
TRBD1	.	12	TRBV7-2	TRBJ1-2	CASSVYRGGYTF	TGTGCCAGCAGCGTCTACAGGGGTGGCTACACCTTC
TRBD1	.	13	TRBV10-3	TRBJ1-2	CAISDGQDYGYTF	TGTGCCATCAGTGATGGACAGGACTATGGCTACACCTTC
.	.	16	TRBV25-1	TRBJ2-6	CASSQGRWAGANVLTF	TGTGCCAGCAGCCAAGGGAGATGGGCTGGGGCCAACGTCCTGACTTTC
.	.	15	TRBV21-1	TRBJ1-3	CASSIPGLSGNTIYF	TGTGCCAGCAGCATACCCGGGTTATCTGGAAACACCATATATTTT
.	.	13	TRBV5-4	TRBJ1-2	CASSYPTADGYTF	TGTGCCAGCAGCTACCCGACAGCAGATGGCTACACCTTC
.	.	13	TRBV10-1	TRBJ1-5	CASSEAVNQPQHF	TGCGCCAGCAGTGAGGCAGTCAATCAGCCCCAGCATTTT
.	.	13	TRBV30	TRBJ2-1	CAWSVSSNREQFF	TGTGCCTGGAGTGTCAGTAGCAATAGGGAGCAGTTCTTC
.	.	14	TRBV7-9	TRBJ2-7	CASSLVEGSREQYF	TGTGCCAGCAGCTTAGTGGAGGGGAGTCGCGAGCAGTACTTC
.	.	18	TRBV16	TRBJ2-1	CASSPLQNRGSTYNEQFF	TGTGCCAGCAGCCCCCTGCAAAATAGGGGGAGCACTTACAATGAGCAGTTCTTC
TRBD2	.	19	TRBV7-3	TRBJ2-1	CASSPTSRDPAGGVNEQFF	TGTGCCAGCAGCCCAACCAGCCGAGATCCCGCGGGAGGGGTGAATGAGCAGTTCTTC
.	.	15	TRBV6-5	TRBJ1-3	CASSWRRSSGNTIYF	TGTGCCAGCAGTTGGAGACGGAGCTCTGGAAACACCATATATTTT
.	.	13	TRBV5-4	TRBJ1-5	CASSLGGEQPQHF	TGTGCCAGCAGCTTGGGGGGGGAACAGCCCCAGCATTTT